The 22 T cell receptor beta chains in this list originate from one sample, sequenced in a study of CD8 T cells in ankylosing spondylitis. One entry per CDR3 protein, called by TCRdb with MiXCR from the 5' RACE reads. The table records 130,000 or so distinct CDR3 sequences, over 6.5% of them present only once. Sequenced: blood, either unsorted or a sorted T cell fraction (not recorded which). The receptors were sampled from a male donor with ankylosing spondylitis or in good health (not recorded which).

Concerning this clonotype itself: This may be a read error, as it is one base from a much larger clone. The V gene is TRBV5-1, the J gene TRBJ2-5, with 7 bases identical to TRBD1. Germline trimming cut 4 bases from V and 4 bases from J; bases unmatched to any gene: 10. This CDR3 is built from 15 residues. Germline CDR1 is SGHRS and CDR2 is YFSETQ. The CDR3 DNA is TGCGCCAGCAGCCGAACTCGACAGGGACGAGAGACCCAGTACTTC. Its translation: CASSRTRQGRETQYF.

The table lists this clonotype with many counts. The genes are TRBV6-2 or TRBV6-3 and TRBJ2-5; TRBD2 agrees at 12 bases. The V and J ends lost 3 bases and 0 bases, in that order; junction bases with no gene match: 5. This CDR3 region has 17 residues. Germline V gives CDR1 MNHEY, CDR2 SVGEGT. Here the CDR3 reads CASSYWTSGTHQETQYF. The CDR3 DNA follows: TGTGCCAGCAGTTATTGGACTAGCGGGACCCACCAAGAGACCCAGTACTTC.

Many counts were recorded for this clonotype. This sequence joins TRBV4-3 and TRBJ2-3; TRBD2 agrees at 14 bases. Germline V gene data show CDR1 as LGHNA and CDR2 as YSLEER. V dropped 1 base and J dropped 4; count of bases not matched to a gene: 7. CDR3 length: 18 residues. The CDR3 region has the DNA TGCGCCAGCAGCCAAGCATTCGGGACTAGCGGGAGAGCAGATACGCAGTATTTT. It codes for CASSQAFGTSGRADTQYF.

This clonotype has at least ten counts. This chain uses TRBV5-1 with TRBJ2-7; 8 bases fit TRBD2. CDR1 SGHRS and CDR2 YFSETQ come from the germline V gene. The CDR3 length is 15 residues. The V segment lost 4 bases and the J segment 0 bases; nucleotides outside the gene matches: 6. The CDR3 loop is CASSPLADNSYEQYF. CDR3 DNA sequence: TGCGCCAGCAGCCCACTAGCGGACAACTCCTACGAGCAGTACTTC.

This clonotype was observed many times. The genes are TRBV20-1 and TRBJ2-1; 13 bases line up with TRBD2. The germline CDR1 and CDR2 sequences are DFQATT and SNEGSKA (reference sequence). CDR3 length: 15 residues. V lost 5 bases, J lost 5 bases, and 6 bases stayed unmatched. CDR3 in amino acids: CSAPVGTSGDNEQFF. As DNA, the CDR3 is TGCAGTGCTCCAGTCGGGACTAGCGGGGACAATGAGCAGTTCTTC.

This clonotype was counted many times. V gene TRBV7-2 combines with J gene TRBJ1-2; D not resolved. CDR3 length: 13 amino acids. Germline V lookup: CDR1 SGHTA, CDR2 FQGNSA. V was clipped by 5 bases and J by 0 bases, with 7 bases between them. The CDR3 DNA follows: TGTGCCAGCAGCCCCGTGGCTAACTATGGCTACACCTTC. It yields the protein CASSPVANYGYTF.

This clonotype has more than one count but fewer than ten. This sequence joins TRBV6-2 or TRBV6-3 and TRBJ2-1, with 7 bases that match TRBD2. V lost 2 bases and J lost 15; bases outside the gene matches: 7. The CDR3 is 12 amino acids. Germline V gene data show CDR1 as MNHEY and CDR2 as SVGEGT. As DNA, the CDR3 is TGTGCCAGCAGTTACCAGCGGGAAAGGTGGTTCTTC. It codes for CASSYQRERWFF.

This clonotype appeared many times. The V call is TRBV12-3 or TRBV12-4, the J call TRBJ1-1, with 7 nucleotides matching TRBD1. The CDR3 has 14 residues. V was pared by 7 bases and J by 8 bases, with 13 bases of the junction left unmatched. CDR3 sequence reads: CASTTGALDGEAFF. CDR3 nucleotides: TGTGCCAGCACAACAGGGGCCCTAGACGGCGAAGCTTTCTTT.

This clonotype was found many times. This chain uses TRBV18 with TRBJ1-1; TRBD1 is a possible D gene (6 bases). The germline gives CDR1 KGHSH, CDR2 LQKENI. The V and J ends lost 6 bases and 4 bases respectively, with 15 bases between them. CDR3 length: 14 residues. CDR3 sequence (DNA): TGTGCCAGCTCTGGAGGGGGGCATAGCACTGAAGCTTTCTTT. Translated: CASSGGGHSTEAFF.

At least ten counts were recorded for this clonotype. V usage is TRBV20-1 and J usage is TRBJ2-1; 8 positions match TRBD2. CDR1 DFQATT and CDR2 SNEGSKA come from the germline V gene (reference sequence). The CDR3 is 14 residues long. The junction had 4 bases not matched to a gene; V was cut back by 6 bases and J by 0 bases. The CDR3: CSAERESSYNEQFF. In DNA, the CDR3 is TGCAGTGCGGAGCGGGAGAGCTCCTACAATGAGCAGTTCTTC.

Many counts were recorded for this clonotype. The chain links TRBV5-1 to TRBJ2-7; 7 nucleotides align to TRBD2. Germline values: CDR1 SGHRS, CDR2 YFSETQ. The CDR3 totals 15 residues. The ends lost 0 bases at V and 5 bases at J; junction bases unmatched: 8. CDR3 sequence reads: CASSLVSGGDDEQYF. DNA for the CDR3: TGCGCCAGCAGCTTGGTCTCGGGGGGTGACGACGAGCAGTACTTC.

This clonotype was recorded many times. The J gene is TRBJ2-1, the V gene TRBV6-2 or TRBV6-3; TRBD2 matches 9 bases. CDR3 length: 14 residues. V shed 7 bases and J 4 bases; nucleotides not matched to a gene: 5. Germline V gene data show CDR1 as MNHEY and CDR2 as SVGEGT. The CDR3 DNA is TGTGCCAGCAACATAGCGGGAGTGTACAATGAGCAGTTCTTC. It encodes CASNIAGVYNEQFF.

This clonotype was seen just once. This rearrangement joins TRBV7-3 to TRBJ2-1; D is possibly TRBD2 (6 bases). Germline assignment: CDR1 SGHTA and CDR2 FQGTGA. V was pared by 3 bases and J by 9 bases, with 12 bases between. The CDR3 is 13 residues long. The DNA for the CDR3 is TGTGCCAGCAGCTTTGCTAGCGTTGGTGAGCAGTTCTTC. Translated: CASSFASVGEQFF.

This clonotype was counted between two and nine times. The genes are TRBV30 and TRBJ2-5; D gene uncertain. Trimming stripped 4 bases from V and 7 bases from J, with 13 bases between. This CDR3 contains 12 residues. CDR1 and CDR2 (germline): GTSNPN, SVGIG (reference sequence). The CDR3 sequence is CAWIAKKGTQYF. For the CDR3, the DNA is TGTGCCTGGATTGCGAAGAAAGGGACCCAGTACTTC.

V and J are TRBV20-1 and TRBJ2-2, with D possibly matching TRBD2 (6 bases). Trimming cost V 6 bases and J 0 bases, with 17 bases left between them. Germline V gives CDR1 DFQATT, CDR2 SNEGSKA (reference sequence). The CDR3 sequence is 16 residues long. CDR3 loop: CSAVQMSGANTGELFF. The CDR3 nucleotides are TGCAGTGCGGTACAGATGTCGGGGGCGAACACCGGGGAGCTGTTTTTT.

This clonotype was seen at least ten times. This chain links TRBV5-8 with TRBJ1-5; a weak D match, TRBD1 (5 bases). CDR1 is SGHTS and CDR2 is YDEGEE in the germline V gene. This CDR3 has 15 amino acids. V lost 3 bases to trimming and J lost 9 bases, with 19 bases between them. The CDR3 nucleotides are TGTGCCAGCAGCTCACGCGGGACCCAGGTGCGGCCCCAGCATTTT. Translation: CASSSRGTQVRPQHF.

V gene TRBV5-6 combines with J gene TRBJ2-7; TRBD1 aligns across 7 bases. The length of the CDR3 is 15 residues. Germline trimming cut 4 bases from V and 2 bases from J; bases unmatched to any gene: 9. Germline V CDR1 and CDR2: SGHDT, YYEEEE. CDR3 DNA sequence: TGTGCCAGCAGCGCCGGGACAGCGTCGGCCTACGAGCAGTACTTC. Its protein is CASSAGTASAYEQYF.

This clonotype has only a few counts. This could be a read error, since a much larger clone is one nucleotide away. V is TRBV7-3 and J is TRBJ2-5, with D perhaps matching TRBD2 (5 bases). Germline values: CDR1 SGHTA, CDR2 FQGTGA. CDR3 length: 12 amino acids. V lost 3 bases and J lost 9, with 11 bases in between. The CDR3 reads CASSLGMEAQYF. As DNA, the CDR3 is TGTGCCAGCAGCTTGGGAATGGAGGCCCAGTACTTC.

V is TRBV5-1 and J is TRBJ2-2, with TRBD1 matching 8 bases. Germline V gene lookup returns CDR1 SGHRS and CDR2 YFSETQ. The CDR3 totals 14 residues. V trimming: 4 bases; J trimming: 4 bases; junction bases outside the gene matches: 3. The CDR3 is CASSQDRVTGELFF. In nucleotides, the CDR3 is TGCGCCAGCAGCCAGGACAGGGTCACCGGGGAGCTGTTTTTT.

This clonotype has a count of ten or more. The V and J genes are TRBV7-2 and TRBJ2-5; no clear D. Trimming pared 5 bases from V and 3 bases from J, leaving 10 bases between. Per germline, CDR1 SGHTA and CDR2 FQGNSA. The CDR3 consists of 13 residues. CDR3 amino acids: CASSARPEETQYF. DNA of the CDR3: TGTGCCAGCAGCGCCCGACCTGAAGAGACCCAGTACTTC.

In this sample, this clonotype turned up many times. The rearrangement joins TRBV11-3 to TRBJ2-5; 8 positions agree with TRBD1. The germline gives CDR1 SGHNT, CDR2 YENEEA. This CDR3 spans 14 amino acids. V lost 4 bases and J lost 5; bases outside the gene matches: 6. Written as DNA, the CDR3 is TGTGCCAGCAGCTCAACAGGGGGAGTGGAGACCCAGTACTTC. This encodes CASSSTGGVETQYF.

In this sample, this clonotype turned up many times. V gene TRBV7-2 combines with J gene TRBJ2-7, with a weak D call TRBD2 (7 bases). From germline, CDR1 is SGHTA and CDR2 FQGNSA. V was cut by 1 base and J by 5 bases, with 15 bases left in between. The CDR3 runs to 15 residues. The DNA for the CDR3 is TGTGCCAGCAGCTTAGTGGGAGGGACAATAGACGAGCAGTACTTC. This encodes CASSLVGGTIDEQYF.